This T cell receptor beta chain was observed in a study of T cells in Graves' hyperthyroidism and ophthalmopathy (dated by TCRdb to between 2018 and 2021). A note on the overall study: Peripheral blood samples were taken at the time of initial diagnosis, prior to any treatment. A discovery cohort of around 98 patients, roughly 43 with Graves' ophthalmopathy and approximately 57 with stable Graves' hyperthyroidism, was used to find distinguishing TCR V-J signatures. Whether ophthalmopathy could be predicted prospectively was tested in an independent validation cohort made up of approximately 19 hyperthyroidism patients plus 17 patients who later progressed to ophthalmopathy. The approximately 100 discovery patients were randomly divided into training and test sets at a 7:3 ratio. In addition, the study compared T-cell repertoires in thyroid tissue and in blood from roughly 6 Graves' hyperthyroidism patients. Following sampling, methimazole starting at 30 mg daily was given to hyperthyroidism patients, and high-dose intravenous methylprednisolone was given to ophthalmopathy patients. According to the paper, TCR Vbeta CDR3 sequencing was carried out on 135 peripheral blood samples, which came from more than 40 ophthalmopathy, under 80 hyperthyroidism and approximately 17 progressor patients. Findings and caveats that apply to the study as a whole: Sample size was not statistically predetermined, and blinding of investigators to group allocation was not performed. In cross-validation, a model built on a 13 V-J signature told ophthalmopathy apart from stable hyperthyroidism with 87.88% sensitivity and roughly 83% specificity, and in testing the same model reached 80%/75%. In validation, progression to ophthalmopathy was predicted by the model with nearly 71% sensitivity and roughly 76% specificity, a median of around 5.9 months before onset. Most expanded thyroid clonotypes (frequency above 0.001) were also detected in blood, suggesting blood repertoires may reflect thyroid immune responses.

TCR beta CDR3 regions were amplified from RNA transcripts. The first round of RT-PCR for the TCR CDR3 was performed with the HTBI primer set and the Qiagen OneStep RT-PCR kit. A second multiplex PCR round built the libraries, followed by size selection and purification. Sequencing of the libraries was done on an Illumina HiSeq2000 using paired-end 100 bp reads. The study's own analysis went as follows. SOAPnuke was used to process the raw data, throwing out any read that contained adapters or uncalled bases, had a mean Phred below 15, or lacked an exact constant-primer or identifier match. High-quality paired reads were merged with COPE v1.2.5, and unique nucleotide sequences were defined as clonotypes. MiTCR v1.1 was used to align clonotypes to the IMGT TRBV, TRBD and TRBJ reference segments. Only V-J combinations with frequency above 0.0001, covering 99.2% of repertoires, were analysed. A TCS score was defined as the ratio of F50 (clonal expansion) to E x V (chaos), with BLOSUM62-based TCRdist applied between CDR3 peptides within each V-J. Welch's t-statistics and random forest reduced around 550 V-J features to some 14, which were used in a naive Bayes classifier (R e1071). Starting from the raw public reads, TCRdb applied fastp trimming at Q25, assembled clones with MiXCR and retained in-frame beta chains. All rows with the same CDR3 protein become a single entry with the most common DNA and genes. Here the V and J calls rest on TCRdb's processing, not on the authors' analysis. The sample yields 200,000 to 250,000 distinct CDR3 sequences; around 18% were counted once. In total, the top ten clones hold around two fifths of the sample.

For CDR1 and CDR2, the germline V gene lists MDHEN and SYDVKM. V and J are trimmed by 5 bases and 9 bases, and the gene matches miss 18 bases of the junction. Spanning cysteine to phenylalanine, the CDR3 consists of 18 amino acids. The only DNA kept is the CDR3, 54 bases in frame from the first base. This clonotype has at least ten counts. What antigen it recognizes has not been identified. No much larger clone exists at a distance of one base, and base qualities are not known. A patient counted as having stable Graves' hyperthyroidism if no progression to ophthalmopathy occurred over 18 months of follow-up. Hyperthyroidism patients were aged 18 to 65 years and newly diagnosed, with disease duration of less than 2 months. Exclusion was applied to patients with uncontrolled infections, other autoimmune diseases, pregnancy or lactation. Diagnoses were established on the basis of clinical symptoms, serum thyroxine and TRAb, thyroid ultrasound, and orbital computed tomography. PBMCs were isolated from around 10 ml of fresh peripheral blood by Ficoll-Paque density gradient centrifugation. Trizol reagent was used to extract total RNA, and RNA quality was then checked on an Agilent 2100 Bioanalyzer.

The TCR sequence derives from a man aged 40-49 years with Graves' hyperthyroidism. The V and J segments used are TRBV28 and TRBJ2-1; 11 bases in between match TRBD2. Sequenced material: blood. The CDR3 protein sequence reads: CASSGQVTSGGARSEQFF. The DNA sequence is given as TGTGCCAGCAGTGGACAGGTAACTAGCGGGGGTGCCAGGAGTGAGCAGTTCTTC.